The 14 T cell receptor beta chains in this list originate from one sample, sequenced in a study of regulatory T cells in long-lasting Graves disease. For TCR beta, libraries came from iRepertoire HTBI primers and Arm-PCR of CDR3 regions. TCRdb reprocessed the multiplex PCR reads via MiXCR and lists one record per CDR3 protein. Here the sample spans over 350,000 distinct CDR3 sequences, about 20% being singletons. The time point here: persistent/refractory GD, antithyroid drugs over 5 years with positive TRAb. There was RNA extracted from PBMCs, and the TCR library was made from it. The sequencing here drew on peripheral blood mononuclear cells (PBMCs), taken when the disease was refractory, from a patient treated with antithyroid drugs. These receptors originate from a female donor with Graves disease.

The chain joins TRBV5-4 to TRBJ1-3; D not resolved. Germline V lookup: CDR1 SGHNT, CDR2 YYREEE (reference sequence). The CDR3 extends over 14 amino acids. V was shortened by 2 bases and J by 0 bases, with 6 bases between the two germline ends. This chain's CDR3 is CASSLDISGNTIYF. In DNA, the CDR3 is TGTGCCAGCAGCTTAGACATCTCTGGAAACACCATATATTTT.

There are many counts of this clonotype. J is TRBJ1-1 and V is TRBV6-1; 7 bases agree with TRBD1. In germline, CDR1 is MNHNS, CDR2 SASEGT. J gave up 6 bases and V 5 bases, and 15 bases lay outside the gene matches. The CDR3 totals 16 residues. The CDR3 region has the DNA TGTGCCAGCAGTCCATCCCATGACAGGGCTGGGGCTGAAGCTTTCTTT. Translating gives CASSPSHDRAGAEAFF.

This clonotype was counted at least ten times. The chain recombines TRBV29-1 with TRBJ2-7, with 13 nucleotides matching TRBD2. The CDR3 totals 16 residues. Trimming at V came to 6 bases and at J to 3 bases, leaving 11 bases not matched to a gene. Germline CDR1 is SQVTM and CDR2 is ANQGSEA. CDR3 sequence: CSVRTSGRAKRYEQYF. In nucleotides, the CDR3 is TGCAGCGTGAGAACTAGCGGGAGGGCCAAGCGCTACGAGCAGTACTTC.

The table lists this clonotype with many counts. The rearrangement joins TRBV7-9 to TRBJ2-7; D perhaps matches TRBD1 (5 bases). The CDR3 extends over 13 amino acids. Per germline, CDR1 SEHNR and CDR2 FQNEAQ (reference sequence). The V gene lost 4 bases and the J gene lost 12 bases, with 19 bases spanning the gap. The CDR3 spells CASSSPQGLALYF. The CDR3 DNA reads TGTGCCAGCAGCTCCCCCCAGGGTCTCGCTCTGTACTTC.

A few counts support this clonotype. CDR3 coding DNA: TGTGCCAGCGCCCCGGGGGGACCAAGCAACGGCTACACCTTC. Translation: CASAPGGPSNGYTF. The V gene is TRBV9, the J gene TRBJ1-2; possibly TRBD1 for D (5 bases). Germline CDR1 and CDR2: SGDLS and YYNGEE. The CDR3 has 14 residues. V was clipped by 7 bases and J by 8 bases, with 21 bases between them.

This clonotype has ten or more counts. In nucleotides, the CDR3 is TGTGCCAGCCGGGACAGGGCGAACACCGGGGAGCTGTTTTTT. It yields the protein CASRDRANTGELFF. The chain couples TRBV27 to TRBJ2-2, with 9 bases aligning to TRBD1. There are 14 residues in the CDR3. The V gene end was trimmed by 8 bases and the J gene end by 0 bases; junction bases not matched to a gene: 1. Germline assignment: CDR1 MNHEY and CDR2 SMNVEV (reference sequence).

This clonotype has more than one count but fewer than ten. The chain has TRBV4-3 and TRBJ1-2, with D uncertain. Trimming pared 3 bases from V and 0 bases from J, leaving 11 bases between. The CDR3 consists of 15 residues. Looked up from germline, CDR1 is LGHNA and CDR2 is YSLEER. The CDR3, as DNA: TGCGCCAGCAGCCACTCGGCAGGCGCTAACTATGGCTACACCTTC. Its protein is CASSHSAGANYGYTF.

As to this clonotype: One end of the junction varies from germline; a read error may be responsible. V and J are TRBV7-8 and TRBJ2-2, with a weak D call TRBD1 (5 bases). Germline V CDR1 and CDR2: SGHVS, FQNEAQ. The CDR3 has 16 amino acids. CDR3 sequence: CASGLVPGTNTGELFF. CDR3 bases: TGTGCCAGCGGCTTAGTACCAGGGACGAACACCGGGGAGCTGTTTTTT.

This chain uses TRBV4-1 with TRBJ2-5; 9 bases are shared with TRBD2. CDR3 length equals 15 residues. From germline, CDR1 is MGHRA and CDR2 YSYEKL. Trimming at V came to 0 bases and at J to 13 bases, leaving 12 bases not matched to a gene. The CDR3 DNA follows: TGCGCCAGCAGCCAAGATCCGGGACTAGCCCTAGGGTGGTACTTC. This encodes CASSQDPGLALGWYF.

This clonotype has a handful of counts. The V call is TRBV9, the J call TRBJ2-5, with no clear D. Per the germline V gene, CDR1 is SGDLS and CDR2 is YYNGEE. CDR3 length: 14 amino acids. Between the trimmed V and J ends, which lost 6 bases and 5 bases, there was a span of 17 bases. Written as DNA, the CDR3 is TGTGCCAGCAACTTAGGCGGTGGTCCCGAGACCCAGTACTTC. Translation: CASNLGGGPETQYF.

This clonotype was observed at least ten times. This chain connects TRBV7-2 to TRBJ1-1, with 8 nucleotides matching TRBD1. The germline gives CDR1 SGHTA, CDR2 FQGNSA. The ends lost 1 base at V and 7 bases at J; junction bases unmatched: 8. The CDR3 covers 15 residues. Here the CDR3 DNA reads TGTGCCAGCAGCTTAGATTGGACAGGGAGGGTTGAAGCTTTCTTT. This encodes CASSLDWTGRVEAFF.

The sample holds many counts of this clonotype. The V gene is TRBV2, the J gene TRBJ2-2, with D hard to call. The CDR3 totals 13 residues. Germline V gene sequence: CDR1 SNHLY, CDR2 FYNNEI. V lost 1 base and J 8 bases, leaving 8 bases between the germline ends. The CDR3 loop reads CASSEGLRGELFF. CDR3 nucleotides: TGTGCCAGCAGTGAAGGTTTGAGGGGGGAGCTGTTTTTT. The full variable domain, with the rest looked up from reference TRBV2 and TRBJ2-2, is EPEVTQTPSHQVTQMGQEVILRCVPISNHLYFYWYRQILGQKVEFLVSFYNNEISEKSEIFDDQFSVERPDGSNFTLKIRSTKLEDSAMYFCASSEGLRGELFFGEGSRLTVL.

The chain uses TRBV6-1 and TRBJ1-2; tentative D call: TRBD1 (5 bases). The CDR3 runs 14 residues. Per germline, CDR1 MNHNS and CDR2 SASEGT. Trimming cost V 5 bases and J 8 bases, with 18 bases left between them. DNA for the CDR3: TGTGCCAGCAGTCCTCCTTCCGGGGGTAGGGGCTACACCTTC. Amino acids: CASSPPSGGRGYTF.

This clonotype showed up just a few times. V gene TRBV10-3 combines with J gene TRBJ1-6; D is unclear. Trimming left V 10 bases short and J 4 bases short, with 8 bases between. The CDR3 length is 12 residues. Germline CDR1 ENHRY, CDR2 SYGVKD. CDR3 sequence: CATRDYNSPLHF. The CDR3 coding sequence is TGTGCCACCCGGGATTATAATTCACCCCTCCACTTT.